These T cell receptor beta chains were read from a single sample in a study of CD8 T cells in ankylosing spondylitis. TCRdb ran MiXCR on the 5' RACE reads and lists one entry per CDR3 protein. The table has fewer than 180,000 distinct CDR3 sequences, roughly 44% seen once; the top ten hold roughly 15%. Sequenced: synovial fluid, either unsorted or a sorted T cell fraction (not recorded which). These receptors all stem from a male donor with ankylosing spondylitis. The CDR3 runs from the conserved cysteine through the conserved F or W. A D gene is named only where the DNA matches it firmly. Some rows have no size entry. The others give once, few or many, or a class for an expanded clone.

V	size	D	J	CDR3	DNA
TRBV9	NA	TRBD2	TRBJ2-3	CASSVSGTPPDTQYF	TGTGCCAGCAGCGTAAGCGGGACCCCGCCCGATACGCAGTATTTT
TRBV5-1	few	TRBD1	TRBJ2-2	CASSLADRGLTGELFF	TGCGCCAGCAGCTTGGCGGACAGGGGCTTAACCGGGGAGCTGTTTTTT
TRBV5-6	NA	NA	TRBJ1-1	CASSLTYTEAFF	TGTGCCAGCAGCTTGACGTATACTGAAGCTTTCTTT
TRBV7-9	NA	TRBD1	TRBJ2-7	CASSPLTGPEQYF	TGTGCCAGCAGCCCCTTGACAGGGCCCGAGCAGTACTTC
TRBV5-1	medium-sized	NA	TRBJ2-7	CASSPTGTYEQYF	TGCGCCAGCAGCCCGACAGGCACCTACGAGCAGTACTTC
TRBV11-1	NA	NA	TRBJ1-1	CASSLGPLFEAFF	TGTGCCAGCAGCTTGGGACCTCTTTTTGAAGCTTTCTTT
TRBV6-2/TRBV6-3	NA	TRBD1	TRBJ2-7	CASSYSMSLDRLYEQYF	TGTGCCAGCAGTTACTCGATGAGTCTGGACAGGTTGTACGAGCAGTACTTC
TRBV5-1	NA	NA	TRBJ1-2	CASSWTVWVGDYGYTF	TGCGCCAGCAGCTGGACCGTGTGGGTGGGCGACTATGGCTACACCTTC
TRBV24-1	few	TRBD2	TRBJ2-5	CATSDPDYGGRTPQETQYF	TGTGCCACCAGTGATCCGGACTACGGCGGGAGGACCCCTCAAGAGACCCAGTACTTC
TRBV20-1	NA	TRBD1	TRBJ2-2	CSARDPDRGRTGELFF	TGCAGTGCTAGAGATCCGGACAGGGGAAGGACCGGGGAGCTGTTTTTT
TRBV7-9	NA	TRBD1	TRBJ1-1	CASSPTGGPEAFF	TGTGCCAGCAGTCCAACAGGGGGCCCTGAAGCTTTCTTT
TRBV12-3/TRBV12-4	NA	NA	TRBJ2-2	CASSGGAGELFF	TGTGCCAGCAGCGGCGGGGCCGGGGAGCTGTTTTTT
TRBV6-1	few	NA	TRBJ1-1	CASSEWETDLNTEAFF	TGTGCCAGCAGTGAATGGGAGACAGACCTGAACACTGAAGCTTTCTTT
TRBV11-2	NA	TRBD2	TRBJ2-7	CASSTKIPGLPYEQYF	TGTGCCAGCAGCACCAAGATTCCGGGACTACCCTACGAGCAGTACTTC
TRBV4-1	NA	NA	TRBJ2-7	CASSHLTSGYEQYF	TGCGCCAGCAGCCACCTTACTAGTGGATACGAGCAGTACTTC
TRBV12-3/TRBV12-4	NA	NA	TRBJ1-3	CASSLGSVFGNTIYF	TGTGCCAGCAGTTTAGGTTCAGTCTTTGGAAACACCATATATTTT
TRBV4-2	many	TRBD1	TRBJ2-3	CASSQDIPGQGTDTQYF	TGTGCCAGCAGCCAAGATATCCCGGGACAGGGCACAGATACGCAGTATTTT
TRBV5-1	NA	NA	TRBJ1-2	CASSLTSISGYTF	TGCGCCAGCAGCTTGACGTCCATCAGCGGCTACACCTTC
TRBV28	NA	NA	TRBJ2-1	CASSLERPLSSYNEQFF	TGTGCCAGCAGTTTAGAGCGGCCCCTGAGCTCCTACAATGAGCAGTTCTTC
TRBV12-3/TRBV12-4	NA	TRBD2	TRBJ2-1	CASSALAGESSYNEQFF	TGTGCCAGCAGCGCTCTAGCGGGGGAAAGCTCCTACAATGAGCAGTTCTTC
TRBV11-1	few	NA	TRBJ2-6	CASTTRGQLSSGANVLTF	TGTGCCAGCACCACTCGCGGGCAGTTAAGCTCTGGGGCCAACGTCCTGACTTTC
TRBV2	few	TRBD1	TRBJ1-1	CAQRWGQRNTEAFF	TGTGCCCAAAGGTGGGGACAGAGGAACACTGAAGCTTTCTTT
TRBV21-1	NA	NA	TRBJ1-2	CASSKGFDTKPHYGYTF	TGTGCCAGCAGCAAAGGCTTTGACACCAAACCGCACTATGGCTACACCTTC
TRBV19	NA	NA	TRBJ1-2	CASSMAGSGYGYTF	TGTGCCAGTAGTATGGCGGGCTCGGGTTATGGCTACACCTTC
TRBV28	few	TRBD2	TRBJ2-3	CASSYPGLAGLFRSTDTQYF	TGTGCCAGCAGTTATCCGGGACTAGCGGGGCTCTTCCGTAGCACAGATACGCAGTATTTT